Listed here are 31 T cell receptor beta chains from one sample, sequenced in a study of T cells in Graves' hyperthyroidism and ophthalmopathy. Amplified TCR beta CDR3 regions derived from RNA transcripts. First-round RT-PCR targeting the TCR CDR3 was performed with the HTBI primer set. TCRdb re-analysed the multiplex PCR reads in MiXCR, keeping a single row per CDR3 protein. The table has around 350,000 distinct CDR3 sequences, about a fifth seen once. What was sequenced was blood. The origin of the receptors is a woman between 18 and 30 years old with Graves' hyperthyroidism.

About this clonotype: A read error may produce the germline difference seen at one junction end. The chain carries TRBV12-3 or TRBV12-4 and TRBJ2-2; D ambiguous. This CDR3 is 13 amino acids long. CDR3 nucleotide sequence: TGTGTCAGCAGTTTATCCAACACCGGGGAGCTGTTTTTT. The encoded protein is CVSSLSNTGELFF.

Points on this clonotype: A read error may explain this, as a much larger clone is one base away. The V gene is TRBV13, the J gene TRBJ1-5; maybe TRBD1 (6 bases). CDR3 length equals 14 residues. Germline-derived CDR1 and CDR2 are PRHDT and FYEKMQ (reference sequence). In DNA, the CDR3 is TGTACCAGCATCTTGGACAGTCTTAATCAGCCCCAGCATTTT. This gives the protein CTSILDSLNQPQHF.

Ten or more counts support this clonotype. This sequence joins TRBV29-1 and TRBJ2-3; D may be TRBD1 or TRBD2 (5 bases each). The CDR3 runs 12 residues. Trimming pared 6 bases from V and 4 bases from J, leaving 11 bases between. Germline V gene lookup returns CDR1 SQVTM and CDR2 ANQGSEA. This CDR3 reads CSVRGVADTQYF. CDR3 DNA: TGCAGCGTGAGAGGGGTCGCAGATACGCAGTATTTT.

In its sample, this clonotype was seen many times. The chain links TRBV7-8 to TRBJ1-1; D unresolved. V was clipped by 3 bases and J by 11 bases, with 13 bases between them. The CDR3 spans 12 residues. Germline values: CDR1 SGHVS, CDR2 FQNEAQ. CDR3 nucleotide sequence: TGTGCCAGCAGCTTTTGGCCCATAGTGGCTTTCTTT. This encodes CASSFWPIVAFF.

This clonotype showed up just a few times. This CDR3 is CASSRNWGRTGFAEAFF. Here the CDR3 DNA reads TGTGCCAGCAGCCGAAATTGGGGCCGAACAGGGTTCGCTGAAGCTTTCTTT. This chain links TRBV3-1 with TRBJ1-1; tentatively, D is TRBD1 (6 bases). The CDR3 runs to 17 residues. The germline CDR1 and CDR2 sequences are LGHDT and YNNKEL (reference sequence). V was pared by 4 bases and J by 6 bases, with 24 bases between.

This clonotype was observed many times. The gene calls are TRBV28 and TRBJ1-5; unclear D gene. The CDR3 sequence is 13 residues long. Germline V CDR1 and CDR2: MDHEN, SYDVKM. V lost 6 bases and J 9 bases, leaving 15 bases between the germline ends. The CDR3 reads CASSLGRSRPQHF. CDR3 nucleotides: TGTGCCAGCAGCTTGGGAAGGTCCAGGCCCCAGCATTTT.

The chain carries TRBV7-6 and TRBJ1-5; a weak D match, TRBD1 (6 bases). CDR3 length: 18 residues. The ends were cut back, 5 bases at V and 1 base at J, with 21 bases in the middle. CDR1 is SGHVS, CDR2 FNYEAQ, per germline. The CDR3 nucleotides are TGTGCCAGCAGCCCCCTCCTGGGAACAGGGAAAAGCAATCAGCCCCAGCATTTT. This codes for CASSPLLGTGKSNQPQHF.

This clonotype was counted ten times or more. The CDR3 here is CASSYGRFSYEQYF. CDR3 sequence (DNA): TGTGCCAGCAGTTACGGAAGGTTCTCCTACGAGCAGTACTTC. The chain uses TRBV6-5 and TRBJ2-7; D is unresolved. The CDR3 is 14 amino acids. Deletions cut 2 bases from V and 0 bases from J, with 8 bases between. Germline CDR1 MNHEY, CDR2 SVGAGI.

This clonotype occurred many times. This chain connects TRBV24-1 to TRBJ2-5; 7 nucleotides agree with TRBD1. The CDR3 sequence is 16 residues long. V dropped 3 bases and J dropped 0; count of bases not matched to a gene: 6. The germline gives CDR1 KGHDR, CDR2 SFDVKD. DNA for the CDR3: TGTGCCACCAGTGATCCGGGACAGCCGCACCAAGAGACCCAGTACTTC. Amino acids: CATSDPGQPHQETQYF.

This clonotype appeared many times. The rearrangement joins TRBV14 to TRBJ1-2; no definite D call. Trimming cost V 2 bases and J 4 bases, with 5 bases left between them. This CDR3 has 12 amino acids. CDR1 and CDR2 (germline): SGHDN, FVKESK. The CDR3 DNA is TGTGCCAGCAGCCAATGGGGCTATGGCTACACCTTC. Its protein is CASSQWGYGYTF. Supplemented by reference TRBV14 and TRBJ1-2, the full variable domain reads EAGVTQFPSHSVIEKGQTVTLRCDPISGHDNLYWYRRVMGKEIKFLLHFVKESKQDESGMPNNRFLAERTGGTYSTLKVQPAELEDSGVYFCASSQWGYGYTFGSGTRLTVV.

This clonotype was detected only a few times. V and J are TRBV3-1 and TRBJ2-5; D is unclear. V lost 2 bases, J lost 4 bases, and 8 bases lay in between. Per germline, CDR1 LGHDT and CDR2 YNNKEL (reference sequence). The CDR3 consists of 13 residues. The CDR3 loop reads CASSQFSGETQYF. The CDR3 region has the DNA TGTGCCAGCAGCCAATTCTCTGGAGAGACCCAGTACTTC.

There are many counts of this clonotype. V gene TRBV30 combines with J gene TRBJ2-7; 7 bases align to TRBD1. With 4 bases clipped from V and 10 bases from J, the junction kept 7 bases outside the gene matches. CDR3 length: 11 residues. CDR1 and CDR2 (germline): GTSNPN, SVGIG (reference sequence). CDR3 sequence reads: CAWNRGQAQYF. The CDR3 coding sequence is TGTGCCTGGAATCGAGGACAGGCACAGTACTTC.

This clonotype was recorded many times. The chain joins TRBV5-1 to TRBJ1-5; tentative D call: TRBD1 (5 bases). The CDR3 totals 14 residues. Trimming shortened V by 4 bases and J by 3 bases, and 11 bases separated the two germline ends. Germline-derived CDR1 and CDR2 are SGHRS and YFSETQ. Here the CDR3 DNA reads TGCGCCAGCAGCCGGGACGGGGACAATCAGCCCCAGCATTTT. Its protein product is CASSRDGDNQPQHF.

Ten or more counts support this clonotype. The chain combines TRBV5-6 with TRBJ2-7; D is possibly TRBD2 (7 bases). From germline, CDR1 is SGHDT and CDR2 YYEEEE. CDR3 length equals 16 residues. V was trimmed by 4 bases and J by 5 bases, leaving 22 bases between them. CDR3 protein: CASSLWDYRTEHEQYF. The CDR3 DNA reads as TGTGCCAGCAGCCTCTGGGACTATCGGACAGAGCACGAGCAGTACTTC.

This clonotype was detected many times. V usage is TRBV6-1 and J usage is TRBJ1-3; no reliable D call. The germline CDR1 and CDR2 sequences are MNHNS and SASEGT. This CDR3 region has 15 residues. V lost 2 bases, J lost 0 bases, and 8 bases lay in between. CDR3 loop: CASSELVSSGNTIYF. In nucleotides, the CDR3 is TGTGCCAGCAGTGAACTCGTGAGCTCTGGAAACACCATATATTTT.

This clonotype has a count of ten or more. The gene calls are TRBV3-1 and TRBJ1-6; D might be TRBD1 (6 bases). Germline CDR1 is LGHDT and CDR2 is YNNKEL (reference sequence). V was shortened by 0 bases and J by 10 bases, with 22 bases between the two germline ends. This CDR3 is built from 18 residues. The CDR3 sequence: CASSQEDDIQGIESPLHF. In nucleotides, the CDR3 is TGTGCCAGCAGCCAAGAAGACGATATACAGGGCATAGAATCACCCCTCCACTTT.

V usage is TRBV11-2 and J usage is TRBJ2-5; D is possibly TRBD2 (5 bases). CDR3 length: 16 residues. The V gene's germline CDR1 is SGHAT and CDR2 FQNNGV. With 0 bases removed from V and 5 bases from J, the gap between germline ends came to 16 bases. Written as DNA, the CDR3 is TGTGCCAGCAGCTTAGATCCGCCCGGAGGCGGGGAGACCCAGTACTTC. Translated, it gives CASSLDPPGGGETQYF. The variable domain in full, with the rest retrieved from reference TRBV11-2 and TRBJ2-5, is EAGVAQSPRYKIIEKRQSVAFWCNPISGHATLYWYQQILGQGPKLLIQFQNNGVVDDSQLPKDRFSAERLKGVDSTLKIQPAKLEDSAVYLCASSLDPPGGGETQYFGPGTRLLVL.

Ten or more counts support this clonotype. The CDR3 DNA follows: TGTGCCAGCAGTTTATTCGCCCACACTGAAGCTTTCTTT. Translation: CASSLFAHTEAFF. The chain combines TRBV12-3 or TRBV12-4 with TRBJ1-1; D is uncertain. CDR3 size: 13 residues. The V end was cut by 2 bases, the J end by 3 bases, with 7 bases between.

The rearrangement uses TRBV12-3 or TRBV12-4 and TRBJ2-7; D is possibly TRBD2 (6 bases). The V and J ends lost 7 bases and 0 bases respectively, with 13 bases between them. CDR3 length equals 14 residues. CDR3 in amino acids: CASTLGGSSYEQYF. In DNA form, the CDR3 reads TGTGCCAGCACCTTGGGGGGAAGCTCCTACGAGCAGTACTTC.

This clonotype was detected ten times or more. V usage is TRBV11-2 and J usage is TRBJ1-2; the D is unclear. V lost 3 bases, J lost 3 bases, and 17 bases lay in between. Germline assignment: CDR1 SGHAT and CDR2 FQNNGV. This CDR3 has 16 amino acids. The chain's CDR3 is CASSLYPPSGDYGYTF. Written as DNA, the CDR3 is TGTGCCAGCAGCTTGTACCCCCCGTCGGGAGACTATGGCTACACCTTC.

This clonotype was seen ten or more times. The chain is built from TRBV5-1 and TRBJ1-1; no reliable D call. V was clipped by 0 bases and J by 10 bases, with 16 bases between them. The CDR3 is 14 amino acids. CDR1 and CDR2 (germline): SGHRS, YFSETQ. Written as DNA, the CDR3 is TGCGCCAGCAGCTTGGCCCCGGGGTCTAAATCAGCTTTCTTT. It encodes CASSLAPGSKSAFF.

This clonotype came up once. The chain links TRBV20-1 to TRBJ2-5; TRBD2 matches at 8 bases. The V gene end was trimmed by 3 bases and the J gene end by 4 bases; junction bases not matched to a gene: 10. Looked up from germline, CDR1 is DFQATT and CDR2 is SNEGSKA (reference sequence). The CDR3 extends over 15 amino acids. The CDR3 DNA follows: TGCAGTGCTAGTCTCCCAGCGGGGGTCAGAGAGACCCAGTACTTC. It yields the protein CSASLPAGVRETQYF.

This clonotype was seen many times. The J gene is TRBJ2-5, the V gene TRBV6-2 or TRBV6-3; 7 bases map to TRBD1. Germline loops: CDR1 MNHEY, CDR2 SVGEGT. The CDR3 runs to 11 residues. V trimming: 6 bases; J trimming: 5 bases; junction bases outside the gene matches: 0. In nucleotides, the CDR3 is TGTGCCAGCAGACAGGGGGAGACCCAGTACTTC. Protein sequence: CASRQGETQYF.

This clonotype was counted ten times or more. The J gene is TRBJ1-1, the V gene TRBV12-3 or TRBV12-4; 7 bases are shared with TRBD1. The CDR3 totals 14 residues. The junction had 10 bases not matched to a gene; V was cut back by 4 bases and J by 8 bases. The CDR3 DNA is TGTGCCAGCAGTTCCCCGGGACAGAATTTCGAAGCTTTCTTT. Amino acid sequence: CASSSPGQNFEAFF.

This chain connects TRBV6-5 to TRBJ2-7; no reliable D call. In germline, CDR1 is MNHEY, CDR2 SVGAGI. Trimming stripped 6 bases from V and 4 bases from J, with 10 bases between. The CDR3 consists of 12 residues. CDR3 sequence reads: CASSLHQYEQYF. CDR3 DNA: TGTGCCAGCAGCTTACACCAATACGAGCAGTACTTC.

This clonotype appeared many times. The V and J genes are TRBV29-1 and TRBJ2-5; a weak D match, TRBD1 (6 bases). Germline-derived CDR1 and CDR2 are SQVTM and ANQGSEA. V was clipped by 7 bases and J by 1 base, with 10 bases between them. The CDR3 runs to 12 residues. CDR3 in DNA: TGCAGCGGCGGACAGCCCCAAGAGACCCAGTACTTC. Encoded protein: CSGGQPQETQYF.

The table lists this clonotype with a count of one. The chain combines TRBV7-2 with TRBJ2-5, with D unclear. The germline gives CDR1 SGHTA, CDR2 FQGNSA. Trimming cost V 1 base and J 2 bases, with 8 bases left between them. The CDR3 is made up of 14 amino acids. The CDR3 bases are TGTGCCAGCAGCTTAGTACACGGGCAAGAGACCCAGTACTTC. Residues: CASSLVHGQETQYF.

This clonotype has a count of ten or more. The chain employs TRBV9 and TRBJ2-7; the D is unclear. This CDR3 has 15 amino acids. Germline V lookup: CDR1 SGDLS, CDR2 YYNGEE. V dropped 4 bases and J dropped 0 bases, with 14 bases sitting between them. The CDR3 loop is CASSPRQAISYEQYF. The CDR3 DNA follows: TGTGCCAGCAGCCCCCGCCAGGCTATCTCCTACGAGCAGTACTTC.

This chain connects TRBV4-2 to TRBJ2-7; a possible D gene is TRBD1 (5 bases). This CDR3 has 15 residues. The V gene lost 0 bases and the J gene lost 3 bases, with 12 bases spanning the gap. Germline CDR1 LGHNA, CDR2 YNFKEQ. This chain's CDR3 is CASSQDQGRIYEQYF. CDR3 in DNA: TGTGCCAGCAGCCAAGATCAGGGCCGAATCTACGAGCAGTACTTC.

This clonotype was seen ten or more times. This chain links TRBV6-5 with TRBJ1-2; D may be TRBD1 (5 bases). V dropped 2 bases and J dropped 4 bases, with 5 bases sitting between them. This CDR3 comprises 12 residues. Germline values: CDR1 MNHEY, CDR2 SVGAGI. CDR3 bases: TGTGCCAGCAGTTACAGGGGCTATGGCTACACCTTC. This encodes CASSYRGYGYTF.

The V and J genes are TRBV29-1 and TRBJ2-4; D remains ambiguous. Germline V lookup: CDR1 SQVTM, CDR2 ANQGSEA. The CDR3 consists of 14 residues. Trimming removed 0 bases at V and 0 bases at J, with 6 bases between. CDR3 DNA: TGCAGCGTTGAAGATGCACTAGCCAAAAACATTCAGTACTTC. It encodes CSVEDALAKNIQYF.